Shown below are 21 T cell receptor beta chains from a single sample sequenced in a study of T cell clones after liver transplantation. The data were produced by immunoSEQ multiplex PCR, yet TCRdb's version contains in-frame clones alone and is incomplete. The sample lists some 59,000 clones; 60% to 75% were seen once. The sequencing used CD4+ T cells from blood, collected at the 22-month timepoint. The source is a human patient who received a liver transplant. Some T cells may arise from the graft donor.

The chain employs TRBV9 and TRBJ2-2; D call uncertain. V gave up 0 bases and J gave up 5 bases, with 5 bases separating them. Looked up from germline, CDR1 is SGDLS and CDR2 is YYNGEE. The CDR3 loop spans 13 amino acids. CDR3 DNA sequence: TGTGCCAGCAGCGTAGTGAGGACCGGGGAGCTGTTTTTT. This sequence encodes CASSVVRTGELFF.

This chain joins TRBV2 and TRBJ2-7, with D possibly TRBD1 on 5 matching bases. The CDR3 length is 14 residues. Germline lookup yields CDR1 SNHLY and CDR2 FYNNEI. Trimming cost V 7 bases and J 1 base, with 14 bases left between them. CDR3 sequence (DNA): TGTGCCAGCAACCCCAGGGTTAGTTCCTACGAGCAGTACTTC. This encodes CASNPRVSSYEQYF.

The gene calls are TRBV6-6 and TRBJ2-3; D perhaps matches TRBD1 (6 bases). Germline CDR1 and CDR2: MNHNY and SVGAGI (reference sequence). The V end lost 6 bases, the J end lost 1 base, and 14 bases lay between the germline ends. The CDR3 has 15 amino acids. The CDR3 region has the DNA TGTGCCAGCAGCCTACCGGGACACCGCACAGATACGCAGTATTTT. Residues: CASSLPGHRTDTQYF.

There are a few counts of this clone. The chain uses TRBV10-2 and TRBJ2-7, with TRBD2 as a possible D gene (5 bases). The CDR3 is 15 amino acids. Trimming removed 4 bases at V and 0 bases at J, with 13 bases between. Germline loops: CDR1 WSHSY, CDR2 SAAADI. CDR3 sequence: CASSAIWEPSYEQYF. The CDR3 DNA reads TGCGCCAGCAGTGCCATATGGGAGCCCTCCTACGAGCAGTACTTC.

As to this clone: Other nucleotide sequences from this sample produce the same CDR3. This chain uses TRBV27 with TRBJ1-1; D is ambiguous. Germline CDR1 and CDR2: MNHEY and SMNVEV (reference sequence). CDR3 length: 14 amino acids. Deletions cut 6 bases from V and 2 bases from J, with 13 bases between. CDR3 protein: CASRKDGPNTEAFF. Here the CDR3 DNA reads TGTGCCAGCAGAAAAGACGGCCCCAACACTGAAGCTTTCTTT.

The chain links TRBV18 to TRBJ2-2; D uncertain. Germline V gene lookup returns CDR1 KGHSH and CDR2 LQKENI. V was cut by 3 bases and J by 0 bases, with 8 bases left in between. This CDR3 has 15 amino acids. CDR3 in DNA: TGTGCCAGCTCACCTAATACAGCGAACACCGGGGAGCTGTTTTTT. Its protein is CASSPNTANTGELFF.

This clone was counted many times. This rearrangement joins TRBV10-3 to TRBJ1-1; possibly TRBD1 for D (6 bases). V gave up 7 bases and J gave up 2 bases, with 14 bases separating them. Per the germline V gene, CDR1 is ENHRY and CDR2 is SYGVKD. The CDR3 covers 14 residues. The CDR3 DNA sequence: TGTGCCATCAAACAGGGAGGGGATAACACTGAAGCTTTCTTT. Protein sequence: CAIKQGGDNTEAFF.

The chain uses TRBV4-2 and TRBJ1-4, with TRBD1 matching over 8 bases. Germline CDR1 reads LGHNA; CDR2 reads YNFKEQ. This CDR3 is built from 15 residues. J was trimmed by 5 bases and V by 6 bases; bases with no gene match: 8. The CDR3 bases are TGTGCCAGCAGTCTACCGGGACAGGCAAATGAAAAACTGTTTTTT. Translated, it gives CASSLPGQANEKLFF.

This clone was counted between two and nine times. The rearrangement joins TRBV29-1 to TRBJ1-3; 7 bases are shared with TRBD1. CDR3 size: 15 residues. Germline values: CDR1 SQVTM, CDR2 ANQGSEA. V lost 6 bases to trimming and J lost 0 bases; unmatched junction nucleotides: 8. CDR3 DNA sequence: TGCAGCGTGGCCGTGGGACAGAACTCTGGAAACACCATATATTTT. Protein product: CSVAVGQNSGNTIYF.

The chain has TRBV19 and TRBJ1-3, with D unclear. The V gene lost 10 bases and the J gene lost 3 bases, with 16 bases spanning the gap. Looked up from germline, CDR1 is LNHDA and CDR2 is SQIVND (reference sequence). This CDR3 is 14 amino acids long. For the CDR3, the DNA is TGTGCCACCAAGACCCAACGGGATGGAAACACCATATATTTT. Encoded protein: CATKTQRDGNTIYF.

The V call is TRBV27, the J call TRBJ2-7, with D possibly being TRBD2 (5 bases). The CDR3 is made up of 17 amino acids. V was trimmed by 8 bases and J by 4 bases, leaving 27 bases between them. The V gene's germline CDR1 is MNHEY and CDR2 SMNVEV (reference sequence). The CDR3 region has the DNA TGTGCCAGCTCTCCTGTCGCCAGGTTGTATGGGGAGTACGAGCAGTACTTC. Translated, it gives CASSPVARLYGEYEQYF.

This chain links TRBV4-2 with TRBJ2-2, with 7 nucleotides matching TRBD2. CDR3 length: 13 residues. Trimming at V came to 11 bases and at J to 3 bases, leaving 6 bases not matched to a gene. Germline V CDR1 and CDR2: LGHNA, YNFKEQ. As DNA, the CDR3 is TGTGCCTCGGGGGGAGAGGACACCGGGGAGCTGTTTTTT. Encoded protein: CASGGEDTGELFF.

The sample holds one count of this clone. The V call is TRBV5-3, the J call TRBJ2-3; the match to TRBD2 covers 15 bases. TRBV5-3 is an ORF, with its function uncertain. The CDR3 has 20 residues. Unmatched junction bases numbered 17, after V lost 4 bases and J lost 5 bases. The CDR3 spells CARSRLGLAGGRGRLDTQYF. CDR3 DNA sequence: TGTGCCAGAAGCCGATTAGGACTAGCGGGGGGGCGCGGAAGACTAGATACGCAGTATTTT.

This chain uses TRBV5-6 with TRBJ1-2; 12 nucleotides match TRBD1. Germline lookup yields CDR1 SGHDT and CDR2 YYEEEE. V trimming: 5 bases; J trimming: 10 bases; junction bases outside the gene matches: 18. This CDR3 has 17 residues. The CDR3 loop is CASSSNRDRGRHGNYTF. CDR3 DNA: TGTGCCAGCAGTTCTAACCGGGACAGGGGGCGACATGGTAACTACACCTTC.

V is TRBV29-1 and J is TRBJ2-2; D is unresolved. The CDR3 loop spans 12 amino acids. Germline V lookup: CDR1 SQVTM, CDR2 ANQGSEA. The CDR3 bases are TGCGCCGCCGGGCGAGACACCGGGGAGCTGTTTTTT. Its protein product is CAAGRDTGELFF.

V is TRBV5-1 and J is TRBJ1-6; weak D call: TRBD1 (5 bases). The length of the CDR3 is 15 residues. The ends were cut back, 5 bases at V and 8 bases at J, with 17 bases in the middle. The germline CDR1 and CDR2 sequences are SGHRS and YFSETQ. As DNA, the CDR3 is TGCGCCAGCAGGTCGGAGGCGGGGGTGGATTCACCCCTCCACTTT. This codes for CASRSEAGVDSPLHF.

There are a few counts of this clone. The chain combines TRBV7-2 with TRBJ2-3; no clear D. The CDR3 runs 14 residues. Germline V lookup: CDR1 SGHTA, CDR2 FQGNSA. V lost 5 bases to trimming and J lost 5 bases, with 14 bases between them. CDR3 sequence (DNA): TGTGCCAGCAGCCTAAATCCCTCTCTAGATACGCAGTATTTT. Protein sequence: CASSLNPSLDTQYF.

In DNA, the CDR3 is TGTGCCAGCAGTTACTACTCGAGCGGGGGCGATACGCAGTATTTT. Translation gives CASSYYSSGGDTQYF. The chain is built from TRBV6-5 and TRBJ2-3; 8 bases agree with TRBD2. The trim removed 1 base at V and 6 bases at J, leaving 6 bases unmatched. The germline gives CDR1 MNHEY, CDR2 SVGAGI. This CDR3 comprises 15 residues.

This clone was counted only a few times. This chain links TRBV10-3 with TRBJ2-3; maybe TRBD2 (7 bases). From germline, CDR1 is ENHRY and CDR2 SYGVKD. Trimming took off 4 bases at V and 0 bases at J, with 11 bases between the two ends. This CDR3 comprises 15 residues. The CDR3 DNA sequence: TGTGCCATCAGTGCCGCGGGGGCAAGCACAGATACGCAGTATTTT. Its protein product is CAISAAGASTDTQYF.

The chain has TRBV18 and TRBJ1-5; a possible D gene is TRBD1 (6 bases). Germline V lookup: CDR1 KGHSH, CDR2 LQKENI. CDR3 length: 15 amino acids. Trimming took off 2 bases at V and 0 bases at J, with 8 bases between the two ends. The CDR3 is CASSPTGNSNQPQHF. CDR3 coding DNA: TGTGCCAGCTCACCAACAGGGAATAGCAATCAGCCCCAGCATTTT.

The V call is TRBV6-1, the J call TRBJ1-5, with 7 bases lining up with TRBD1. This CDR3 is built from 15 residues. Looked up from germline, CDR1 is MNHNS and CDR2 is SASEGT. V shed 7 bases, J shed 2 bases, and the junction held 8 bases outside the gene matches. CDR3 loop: CASTTTGAGNQPQHF. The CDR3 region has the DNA TGTGCCAGCACCACAACAGGGGCGGGCAATCAGCCCCAGCATTTT.